One sample yielded the 14 T cell receptor beta chains listed below, sequenced in a study of cytomegalovirus exposure and HLA in healthy donors. Researchers ran the PCR with 60 Vbeta and 13 Jbeta primers. Profiled with immunoSEQ multiplex PCR; TCRdb holds only in-frame clones, not every one. Among 150,000 to 200,000 clones listed, about 78% were seen once. The sample consisted of PBMCs. Source of these receptors: a male donor in good health and CMV-seronegative.

CDR3 in amino acids: CASSLPGPGTEAFF. CDR3 in DNA: TGTGCCAGCAGTTTGCCAGGCCCTGGAACTGAAGCTTTCTTT. The chain uses TRBV6-6 and TRBJ1-1; D is unresolved. CDR1 and CDR2 (germline): MNHNY, SVGAGI (reference sequence). V was trimmed by 4 bases and J by 5 bases, leaving 14 bases between them. The CDR3 has 14 amino acids.

The rearrangement uses TRBV19 and TRBJ2-3, with 10 bases aligning to TRBD1. In germline, CDR1 is LNHDA, CDR2 SQIVND (reference sequence). Unmatched junction bases numbered 1, after V lost 7 bases and J lost 3 bases. The CDR3 spans 13 residues. In nucleotides, the CDR3 is TGTGCCAGTAAGGGACAGGGGACAGATACGCAGTATTTT. Encoded protein: CASKGQGTDTQYF.

This clone was recorded only once. The chain links TRBV6-5 to TRBJ2-7, with 9 positions matching TRBD1. The V and J ends lost 8 bases and 7 bases, in that order; junction bases with no gene match: 15. The CDR3 totals 15 residues. The germline gives CDR1 MNHEY, CDR2 SVGAGI. The CDR3 coding sequence is TGTGCCAGCCGATCTTGGGGACAGGGTGAGGGGGAGCAGTACTTC. Its translation is CASRSWGQGEGEQYF.

The chain couples TRBV4-3 to TRBJ2-3, with 12 bases fitting TRBD2. The CDR3 is 16 amino acids. From germline, CDR1 is LGHNA and CDR2 YSLEER. J was trimmed by 3 bases and V by 3 bases; bases with no gene match: 4. CDR3 protein: CASSHLAGGPTDTQYF. In nucleotides, the CDR3 is TGCGCCAGCAGCCACCTAGCGGGGGGGCCAACAGATACGCAGTATTTT.

V and J are TRBV29-1 and TRBJ1-1; 8 bases line up with TRBD1. This CDR3 is 12 amino acids long. Germline V CDR1 and CDR2: SQVTM, ANQGSEA. Unmatched junction bases numbered 4, after V lost 4 bases and J lost 6 bases. The CDR3 nucleotides read TGCAGCGTTGTTCCAGGGGGCTCTGAAGCTTTCTTT. Amino acid sequence: CSVVPGGSEAFF.

The V call is TRBV18, the J call TRBJ2-7; a possible D gene is TRBD2 (5 bases). The germline V gene has CDR1 KGHSH and CDR2 LQKENI. The CDR3 consists of 14 residues. The V end was cut by 1 base, the J end by 7 bases, with 14 bases between. CDR3 sequence: CASSPRAGDGEQYF. The DNA of the CDR3 is TGTGCCAGCTCACCACGGGCCGGGGATGGGGAGCAGTACTTC.

The chain employs TRBV28 and TRBJ2-1, with TRBD2 as a possible D gene (6 bases). This CDR3 has 18 residues. Germline V gene lookup returns CDR1 MDHEN and CDR2 SYDVKM. The V end lost 4 bases, the J end lost 6 bases, and 25 bases lay between the germline ends. The CDR3 here is CASSSDFEREWGFNEQFF. DNA of the CDR3: TGTGCCAGCAGTTCCGACTTTGAACGGGAGTGGGGGTTCAATGAGCAGTTCTTC.

The chain combines TRBV6-6 with TRBJ2-6; D is undetermined. CDR1 and CDR2 (germline): MNHNY, SVGAGI (reference sequence). V was shortened by 2 bases and J by 0 bases, with 8 bases between the two germline ends. This CDR3 is built from 16 residues. DNA for the CDR3: TGTGCCAGCAGTTACAGGAGACTCTCTGGGGCCAACGTCCTGACTTTC. Its protein is CASSYRRLSGANVLTF.

The CDR3 nucleotides are TGCGCCACCGGGACAGGGACCGGGAACACTGAAGCTTTCTTT. Its translation is CATGTGTGNTEAFF. The V gene is TRBV5-1, the J gene TRBJ1-1, with TRBD1 matching over 9 bases. The V segment lost 9 bases and the J segment 1 base; nucleotides outside the gene matches: 7. This CDR3 comprises 14 residues. Germline V lookup: CDR1 SGHRS, CDR2 YFSETQ.

This chain links TRBV19 with TRBJ2-7; D possibly corresponds to TRBD2 (6 bases). Trimming took 1 base from V and 6 from J, leaving 10 bases between them. Germline CDR1 is LNHDA and CDR2 is SQIVND (reference sequence). CDR3 length: 13 residues. The CDR3 DNA reads as TGTGCCAGTAGTATAGTCGGGAGCGGCGAGCAGTACTTC. It specifies CASSIVGSGEQYF.

The chain couples TRBV4-2 to TRBJ2-3; D perhaps matches TRBD2 (6 bases). CDR3 size: 18 residues. V lost 1 base, J lost 2 bases, and 19 bases lay in between. Per germline, CDR1 LGHNA and CDR2 YNFKEQ. In nucleotides, the CDR3 is TGTGCCAGCAGCCAAGGGGTCGGCGGAGGGGAGGACACAGATACGCAGTATTTT. Translation: CASSQGVGGGEDTDTQYF.

As regards this clone: One end of the junction is discordant with germline, which a read error may explain. The genes are TRBV6-6 and TRBJ1-4; D perhaps matches TRBD1 (5 bases). CDR3 length: 13 amino acids. Germline V gives CDR1 MNHNY, CDR2 SVGAGI (reference sequence). CDR3 in amino acids: CASQGLLGEKLFF. In DNA form, the CDR3 reads TGTGCCAGCCAGGGCCTCCTTGGGGAAAAGCTGTTTTTT.

The V call is TRBV5-4, the J call TRBJ2-1; 7 positions match TRBD2. This CDR3 spans 15 amino acids. The V gene's germline CDR1 is SGHNT and CDR2 YYREEE (reference sequence). V gave up 2 bases and J gave up 0 bases; unmatched junction bases: 2. CDR3 loop: CASSLLASSYNEQFF. CDR3 in DNA: TGTGCCAGCAGCTTACTAGCGAGCTCCTACAATGAGCAGTTCTTC.

The chain uses TRBV7-9 and TRBJ2-1; the match to TRBD2 covers 8 bases. CDR1 and CDR2 (germline): SEHNR, FQNEAQ (reference sequence). The CDR3 is 16 amino acids. Trimming removed 5 bases from V and 0 bases from J; junction bases left unmatched: 6. For the CDR3, the DNA is TGTGCCAGCAGCGCCGTACGGGGGGGCTCCTACAATGAGCAGTTCTTC. This gives the protein CASSAVRGGSYNEQFF.